The subject of this entry is one TCR beta chain. Following RNA extraction, reverse transcription yielded cDNA that acted as the sequencing template. Assay: immunoSEQ multiplex PCR; the TCRdb copy retains only in-frame clones and omits some. The table has approximately 180,000 clones, roughly 60% seen once; the top ten hold under 1.2%. These data are taken from a study of CD8+ T cells in alopecia areata. As for the study in general: Oral tofacitinib (5 to 10 mg twice daily) was administered to treated patients.

The treatment denotes: oral pan-JAK inhibitor, 5-10 mg twice daily. The sample was CD4+ T cells sorted from blood, taken at week 24, from a patient treated with tofacitinib. The TCR was taken from a human donor with alopecia areata.

The CDR3 region has the DNA TGTGCCAGCAGATGGAGGACAGATACGCAGTATTTT. It is translated as CASRWRTDTQYF. The chain combines TRBV7-9 with TRBJ2-3, with a tentative D call TRBD2 (5 bases). Germline values: CDR1 SEHNR, CDR2 FQNEAQ (reference sequence). CDR3 length: 12 residues. V lost 6 bases, J lost 3 bases, and 7 bases lay in between.